This TCR beta chain was recorded in a study of cytomegalovirus exposure and HLA in healthy donors. Points from the study as a whole: Both high specificity and high sensitivity reportedly marked the classifier's diagnosis of cytomegalovirus status. Later on, a genetic analysis was performed. It linked a missense variant in DCLRE1C with V- and J-gene trimming of TCR beta. In a later analysis, across HLA loci, associated TCR counts were highest for DRB1, lowest for HLA-C.

The CDR3 spans 17 residues. The V and J ends lost 5 bases and 0 bases, in that order; junction bases with no gene match: 9. From germline, CDR1 is SGHRS and CDR2 YFSETQ. A multiplex PCR was run with 60 Vbeta primers and 13 Jbeta primers. Assay: immunoSEQ multiplex PCR; the TCRdb copy retains only in-frame clones and omits some. Among 110,000 or so clones listed, roughly 13% were seen once. As for this clone: Its antigen is undetermined.

The sample consisted of PBMCs. The chain joins TRBV5-1 to TRBJ2-5; TRBD2 matches at 11 bases. This sequence originates from a man aged 35 to 55 in good health and CMV-seropositive. The CDR3 sequence: CASSRTPGLADQETQYF. The CDR3 nucleotides read TGCGCCAGCAGTAGGACGCCGGGACTAGCGGACCAAGAGACCCAGTACTTC.